Detailed here is one T cell receptor (beta chain). Its antigen remains unidentified. TCRdb keeps only in-frame clones here, not all; method: immunoSEQ multiplex PCR. The sample shows 9,000 to 9,500 clones, about 80% of them seen only once. This CDR3 has 14 amino acids. CDR1 is SGHRS and CDR2 is YFSETQ in the germline V gene. V was shortened by 3 bases and J by 3 bases, with 12 bases between the two germline ends. The data were obtained in a study of T cell repertoires in ileal Crohn's disease. Whole-study context: Operated complications were stricturing disease (about 60%) and penetrating disease (roughly 39%). Overall study results and limits: Endoscopic recurrence occurred in every patient whose clonality exceeded 26.8%. Within the first postoperative year, endoscopy came at median roughly seven months.

Time point noted: neoterminal ileum biopsy at postoperative endoscopy, about 6 months after surgery. Eligibility required adulthood, ileal or ileocolonic Crohn's disease and indicated ileocolonic resection. Input material: ileal tissue. This TCR came from an adult with Crohn's disease. This chain connects TRBV5-1 to TRBJ2-5, with D perhaps TRBD2 (6 bases). The DNA of the CDR3 is TGCGCCAGCAGCTCTGGGACTCCAAAAGAGACCCAGTACTTC. This codes for CASSSGTPKETQYF.